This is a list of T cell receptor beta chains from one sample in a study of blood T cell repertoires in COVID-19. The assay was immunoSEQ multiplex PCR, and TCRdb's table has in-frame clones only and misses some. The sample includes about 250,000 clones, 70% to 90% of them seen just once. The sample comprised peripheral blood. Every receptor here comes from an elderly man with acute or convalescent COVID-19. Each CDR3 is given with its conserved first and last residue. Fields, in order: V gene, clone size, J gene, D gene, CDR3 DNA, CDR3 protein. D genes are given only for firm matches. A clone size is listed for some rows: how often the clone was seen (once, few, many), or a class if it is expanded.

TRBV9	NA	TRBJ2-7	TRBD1	TGTGCCAGCAGCGTAGGATGGAGCGACAGGGGCCACGAGCAGTACTTC	CASSVGWSDRGHEQYF
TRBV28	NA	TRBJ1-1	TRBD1	TGTGCCAGCAGTCCAACCGGACAGGGTGGCACTGAAGCTTTCTTT	CASSPTGQGGTEAFF
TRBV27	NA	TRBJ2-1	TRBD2	TGTGCCAGCAGGGGGGACTATCCCTCATACAATGAGCAGTTCTTC	CASRGDYPSYNEQFF
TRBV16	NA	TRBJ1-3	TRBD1	TGTGCCAGCAGCCAGTATACAGGGGGCTCTGGAAACACCATATATTTT	CASSQYTGGSGNTIYF
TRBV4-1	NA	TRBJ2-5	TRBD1	TGCGCCAGCAGCCGGGGACAGGGTTACGTCGAAGAGACCCAGTACTTC	CASSRGQGYVEETQYF
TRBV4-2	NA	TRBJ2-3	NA	TGTGCCAGCAGCCAAGAGAGGGCGCGGGCAGATACGCAGTATTTT	CASSQERARADTQYF
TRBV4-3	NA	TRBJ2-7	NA	TGCGCCAGCAGCTTCAAGATAGATAGACCAGGTTCCGGCGAGCAGTACTTC	CASSFKIDRPGSGEQYF
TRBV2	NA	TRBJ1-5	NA	TGTGCCAGCAGTGACCGGAGGGGTAGCAATCAGCCCCAGCATTTT	CASSDRRGSNQPQHF
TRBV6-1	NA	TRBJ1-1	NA	TGTGCCAGCAGTTCCGAAAGGACCCGGGGCACTGAAGCTTTCTTT	CASSSERTRGTEAFF
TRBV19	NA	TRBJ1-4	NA	TGTGCCAGTAGTATTCCTGGACGCGGGGCTAATGAAAAACTGTTTTTT	CASSIPGRGANEKLFF
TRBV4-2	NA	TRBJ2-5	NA	TGTGCCAGCAGCCAAGAGGCGGGTTACCAAGAGACCCAGTACTTC	CASSQEAGYQETQYF
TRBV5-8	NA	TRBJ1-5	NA	TGTGCCAGCAGCTTCGATGTGGTCGGTCAGCCCCAGCATTTT	CASSFDVVGQPQHF
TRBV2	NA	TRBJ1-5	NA	TGTGCCAGCAGTGAGCAGGGTTTACGCAATCAGCCCCAGCATTTT	CASSEQGLRNQPQHF
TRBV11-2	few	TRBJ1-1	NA	TGTGCCAGCAGCTTAGATCGGGACACTGAAGCTTTCTTT	CASSLDRDTEAFF
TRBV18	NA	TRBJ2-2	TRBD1	TGTGCCAGCTCACGACAGGACAGGACGAACACCGGGGAGCTGTTTTTT	CASSRQDRTNTGELFF
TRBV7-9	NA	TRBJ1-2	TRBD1	TGTGCCAGCAGCGCGCAGGGGGCGGAGGGCTACACCTTC	CASSAQGAEGYTF
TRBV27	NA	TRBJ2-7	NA	TGTGCCAGCAGTTTACGGGGACAATCCTACGAGCAGTACTTC	CASSLRGQSYEQYF
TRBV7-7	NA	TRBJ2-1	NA	TGTGCTAGCAGCTTAGACAGAGCTGACATTAGTGAGCAGTTCTTC	CASSLDRADISEQFF
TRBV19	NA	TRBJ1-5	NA	TGTGCCAGTCGCTGGACACCCCAATCGTCTCAGCCCCAGCATTTT	CASRWTPQSSQPQHF
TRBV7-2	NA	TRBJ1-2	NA	TGTGCCAGCAGCCCCCAAACAGCCGTATATGGCTACACCTTC	CASSPQTAVYGYTF
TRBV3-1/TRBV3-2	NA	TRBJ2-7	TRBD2	TGTGCCAGCAGCCAAGTGGGGCGGGAGAGCTACGAGCAGTACTTC	CASSQVGRESYEQYF
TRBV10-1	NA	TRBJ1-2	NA	TGCGCCAGCAGGGGGGCAGGTAGTAACTATGGCTACACCTTC	CASRGAGSNYGYTF
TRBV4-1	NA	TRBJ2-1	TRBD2	TGCGCCAGCAGCCGAGGGGGAGCGGGGGGCAGGCATGAGCAGTTCTTC	CASSRGGAGGRHEQFF
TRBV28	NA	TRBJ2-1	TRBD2	TGTGCCAGCAGGGAGGGGGCTAGCGGGATCAATGAGCAGTTCTTC	CASREGASGINEQFF
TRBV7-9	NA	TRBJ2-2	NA	TGTGCCAGCAGCTTGCGGGACCCGAGGACCGGGGAGCTGTTTTTT	CASSLRDPRTGELFF
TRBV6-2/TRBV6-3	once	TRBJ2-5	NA	TGTGCCAGCAGCACACAGGGACGCGGAAAGACCCAGTACTTC	CASSTQGRGKTQYF
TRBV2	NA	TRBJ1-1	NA	TGTGCCAGCAGGTACACACAGGGGAACACTGAAGCTTTCTTT	CASRYTQGNTEAFF
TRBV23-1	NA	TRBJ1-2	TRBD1	TGCGCCAGCAGTCATTTACGGATGGACAGGGCGGATGGCTACACCTTC	CASSHLRMDRADGYTF
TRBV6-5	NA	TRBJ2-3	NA	TGTGCCAGCAGTTCCAGGGTGCCAGATACGCAGTATTTT	CASSSRVPDTQYF
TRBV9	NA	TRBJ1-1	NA	TGTGCCAGCACCCCTTTACAGGTTTCCACTGAAGCTTTCTTT	CASTPLQVSTEAFF
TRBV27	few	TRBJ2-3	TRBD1	TGTGCCAGCAGTTTGATGGGGACAGTCACAGATACGCAGTATTTT	CASSLMGTVTDTQYF
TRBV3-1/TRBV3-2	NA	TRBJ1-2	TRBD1	TGTGCCAGCAGCCACCGACAGGGGGCGAGTGGCTACACCTTC	CASSHRQGASGYTF
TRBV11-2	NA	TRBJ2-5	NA	TGTGCCAGCAGCTTAGACCCGGTATTAGAGACCCAGTACTTC	CASSLDPVLETQYF
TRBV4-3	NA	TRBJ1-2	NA	TGCGCCAGCAGCCCTTTGGGGCAGGGGCATGGCTACACCTTC	CASSPLGQGHGYTF
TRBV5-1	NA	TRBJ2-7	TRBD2	TGCGCCAGCAGCTTGGGGACTAGCGGCTACGAGCAGTACTTC	CASSLGTSGYEQYF
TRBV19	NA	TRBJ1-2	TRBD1	TGTGCCACAAAGGACAGGCGACCGCCCTATGGCTACACCTTC	CATKDRRPPYGYTF